Following are 29 T cell receptor beta chains from one sample sequenced in a study of identical twins. MiXCR, applied by TCRdb to the 5' RACE reads, yields one record per CDR3 protein. The sample carries about 520,000 distinct CDR3 sequences, less than 25% recorded once. The sample was also linked to a second study, of T cells expressing NK-cell markers.

Sequencing was carried out using CD4+ T cells sorted from blood. Receptor source: a woman younger than 30 in good health.

The chain recombines TRBV6-1 with TRBJ2-6; D unresolved. Trimming took off 7 bases at V and 0 bases at J, with 13 bases between the two ends. CDR1 and CDR2 (germline): MNHNS, SASEGT. This CDR3 has 16 amino acids. CDR3 sequence: CASIERRGSGANVLTF. The CDR3 DNA reads as TGTGCCAGCATCGAGAGAAGAGGCTCTGGGGCCAACGTCCTGACTTTC.

This clonotype has a handful of counts. The chain joins TRBV7-6 to TRBJ2-1; D may correspond to TRBD1 or TRBD2 (5 bases each). With 4 bases removed from V and 16 bases from J, the gap between germline ends came to 20 bases. The germline V gene encodes CDR1 SGHVS and CDR2 FNYEAQ. The CDR3 covers 13 residues. The CDR3 region has the DNA TGTGCCAGCAGCTCCCTGGGGGAAATCCGGCAATTCTTC. The encoded protein is CASSSLGEIRQFF.

This clonotype was found a few times. J is TRBJ2-2 and V is TRBV6-1; maybe TRBD2 (5 bases). CDR3 size: 14 residues. The V gene's germline CDR1 is MNHNS and CDR2 SASEGT. V lost 10 bases to trimming and J lost 0 bases, with 12 bases between them. CDR3 in amino acids: CAIKEEPNTGELFF. CDR3 nucleotide sequence: TGTGCCATCAAGGAGGAACCGAACACCGGGGAGCTGTTTTTT.

The rearrangement links TRBV5-1 to TRBJ2-6, with D unresolved. The CDR3 runs to 15 residues. The V end lost 0 bases, the J end lost 4 bases, and 8 bases lay between the germline ends. Germline V lookup: CDR1 SGHRS, CDR2 YFSETQ. The DNA for the CDR3 is TGCGCCAGCAGCTTGGCGCCCGTCGGGGCCAACGTCCTGACTTTC. It translates to CASSLAPVGANVLTF.

V usage is TRBV7-7 and J usage is TRBJ2-2; the D gene is possibly TRBD2 (6 bases). The CDR3 is made up of 13 amino acids. V lost 5 bases and J 6 bases, leaving 10 bases between the germline ends. CDR1 and CDR2 (germline): SSHAT, FNYEAQ (reference sequence). DNA for the CDR3: TGTGCCAGCAGCCGTGGGACTGCCGGGGAGCTGTTTTTT. Its protein is CASSRGTAGELFF.

This clonotype was detected ten times or more. The chain has TRBV15 and TRBJ2-5; D is unclear. With 5 bases removed from V and 2 bases from J, the gap between germline ends came to 6 bases. This CDR3 has 12 amino acids. Per germline, CDR1 LNHNV and CDR2 YYDKDF (reference sequence). CDR3 bases: TGTGCCACCAGCCGAGGACAAGAGACCCAGTACTTC. The encoded protein is CATSRGQETQYF.

This clonotype was counted only a few times. J is TRBJ1-4 and V is TRBV3-1; D is undetermined. CDR1 LGHDT and CDR2 YNNKEL come from the germline V gene (reference sequence). V was clipped by 2 bases and J by 7 bases, with 5 bases between them. CDR3 length: 12 amino acids. The CDR3 coding sequence is TGTGCCAGCAGCCAAATAGCTGAAAAACTGTTTTTT. This sequence encodes CASSQIAEKLFF.

The V gene is TRBV20-1, the J gene TRBJ2-1; 9 nucleotides match TRBD1. The CDR3 loop spans 15 amino acids. CDR1 and CDR2 (germline): DFQATT, SNEGSKA (reference sequence). Trimming cost V 6 bases and J 8 bases; bases outside gene matches: 14. CDR3 DNA: TGCAGTGCCGTATACCCGGGACAGGGAGGGGATGAGCAGTTCTTC. Translating gives CSAVYPGQGGDEQFF.

This clonotype was picked up a small number of times. The chain is built from TRBV24-1 and TRBJ1-5; D not resolved. The V end was cut by 5 bases, the J end by 0 bases, with 7 bases between. This CDR3 has 14 amino acids. Germline values: CDR1 KGHDR, CDR2 SFDVKD. CDR3 in amino acids: CATSGSLSNQPQHF. The CDR3 DNA follows: TGTGCCACCAGTGGTTCACTTAGCAATCAGCCCCAGCATTTT.

This clonotype was observed many times. This chain uses TRBV6-5 with TRBJ2-2; D call uncertain. The CDR3 loop spans 14 amino acids. Trimming left V 0 bases short and J 3 bases short, with 5 bases between. The germline V gene encodes CDR1 MNHEY and CDR2 SVGAGI. The CDR3: CASSYSFHTGELFF. Here the CDR3 DNA reads TGTGCCAGCAGTTACTCGTTTCACACCGGGGAGCTGTTTTTT.

V is TRBV12-3 or TRBV12-4 and J is TRBJ1-1; D ambiguous. The ends were cut back, 5 bases at V and 4 bases at J, with 17 bases in the middle. The CDR3 extends over 15 amino acids. CDR3 nucleotides: TGTGCCAGCAGTCCCGCCGGGAGTAGGAGCACTGAAGCTTTCTTT. Encoded protein: CASSPAGSRSTEAFF.

The V call is TRBV9, the J call TRBJ2-3; D remains unclear. Germline assignment: CDR1 SGDLS and CDR2 YYNGEE. Trimming pared 3 bases from V and 4 bases from J, leaving 15 bases between. The CDR3 length is 15 residues. The CDR3 DNA reads as TGTGCCAGCAGCGCCTACGGGTTCCCGCCAGATACGCAGTATTTT. Translation gives CASSAYGFPPDTQYF.

V gene TRBV7-6 combines with J gene TRBJ1-6; the D is unclear. The CDR3 loop spans 15 amino acids. CDR1 and CDR2 (germline): SGHVS, FNYEAQ. V lost 3 bases and J lost 7, with 13 bases in between. CDR3 region: CASSFGRAKNSPLHF. DNA of the CDR3: TGTGCCAGCAGCTTCGGACGGGCGAAAAATTCACCCCTCCACTTT.

Many counts were recorded for this clonotype. The genes are TRBV7-2 and TRBJ1-2, with 7 bases aligning to TRBD1. Germline loops: CDR1 SGHTA, CDR2 FQGNSA. This CDR3 contains 15 residues. Trimming at V came to 2 bases and at J to 2 bases, leaving 5 bases not matched to a gene. The CDR3 reads CASSLWRGPNYGYTF. As DNA, the CDR3 is TGTGCCAGCAGCTTATGGAGGGGGCCCAACTATGGCTACACCTTC.

This clonotype came up a few times. The chain employs TRBV9 and TRBJ1-3, with a weak D call TRBD1 (5 bases). Trimming stripped 4 bases from V and 6 bases from J, with 17 bases between. The V gene's germline CDR1 is SGDLS and CDR2 YYNGEE. CDR3 length: 15 residues. The chain's CDR3 is CASSPQGWRENTIYF. CDR3 DNA: TGTGCCAGCAGCCCCCAGGGATGGAGGGAAAACACCATATATTTT.

The CDR3 DNA sequence: TGTGCCAGCAGCTACCCGGGACAGGGCCTTTGTACAGATACGCAGTATTTT. Translation: CASSYPGQGLCTDTQYF. The gene calls are TRBV21-1 and TRBJ2-3; TRBD1, the table's D call, was not compared with the DNA. TRBV21-1 is shown as a pseudogene. This CDR3 contains 17 residues.

The J gene is TRBJ2-1, the V gene TRBV3-1; TRBD2 is a possible D gene (6 bases). Germline values: CDR1 LGHDT, CDR2 YNNKEL (reference sequence). The CDR3 has 13 amino acids. Deletions cut 6 bases from V and 0 bases from J, with 6 bases between. The CDR3 protein is CASRRGSYNEQFF. CDR3 DNA sequence: TGTGCCAGCAGGCGGGGCTCCTACAATGAGCAGTTCTTC.

This rearrangement joins TRBV5-1 to TRBJ2-5; TRBD1 or TRBD2 may be the D gene (5 bases each). Germline V gene sequence: CDR1 SGHRS, CDR2 YFSETQ. V was clipped by 6 bases and J by 3 bases, with 12 bases between them. The CDR3 is 13 residues long. The CDR3 nucleotides are TGCGCCAGCAAATCAGGGACGGAAGAGACCCAGTACTTC. It is translated as CASKSGTEETQYF.

This clonotype was recorded a few times. The J gene is TRBJ1-2, the V gene TRBV3-1, with D unresolved. CDR3 length: 12 residues. Germline CDR1 LGHDT, CDR2 YNNKEL (reference sequence). The ends were cut back, 3 bases at V and 3 bases at J, with 5 bases in the middle. CDR3 amino acids: CASSHRDYGYTF. The CDR3, as DNA: TGTGCCAGCAGCCACCGGGACTATGGCTACACCTTC.

This clonotype was counted between two and nine times. The chain links TRBV7-2 to TRBJ2-7; D possibly corresponds to TRBD2 (6 bases). Germline CDR1 SGHTA, CDR2 FQGNSA. The CDR3 contains 14 residues. V lost 4 bases, J lost 5 bases, and 15 bases lay in between. For the CDR3, the DNA is TGTGCCAGCAGCTCACCTACTAGCTTCGACGAGCAGTACTTC. Its translation is CASSSPTSFDEQYF.

This clonotype was detected only a few times. The V gene is TRBV20-1, the J gene TRBJ1-2; 7 bases match TRBD1. The CDR3 contains 17 residues. The germline V gene has CDR1 DFQATT and CDR2 SNEGSKA (reference sequence). The V and J ends lost 1 base and 2 bases, in that order; junction bases with no gene match: 13. The CDR3 here is CSARAKGRQGSNYGYTF. The CDR3 DNA follows: TGCAGTGCTAGAGCCAAGGGCCGACAGGGAAGCAACTATGGCTACACCTTC.

This clonotype was counted between two and nine times. This sequence joins TRBV9 and TRBJ2-3; weak D call: TRBD2 (7 bases). The CDR3 spans 16 residues. The V gene lost 0 bases and the J gene lost 0 bases, with 11 bases spanning the gap. CDR1 and CDR2 from the germline V gene are SGDLS and YYNGEE. The chain's CDR3 is CASSVVAGASTDTQYF. As DNA, the CDR3 is TGTGCCAGCAGCGTAGTGGCGGGGGCTAGCACAGATACGCAGTATTTT.

This clonotype has only a few counts. The chain couples TRBV20-1 to TRBJ2-2; D remains ambiguous. The CDR3 totals 13 residues. Trimming took off 0 bases at V and 0 bases at J, with 2 bases between the two ends. CDR1 DFQATT and CDR2 SNEGSKA come from the germline V gene (reference sequence). CDR3 nucleotide sequence: TGCAGTGCTAGAGAAACGAACACCGGGGAGCTGTTTTTT. The encoded protein is CSARETNTGELFF.

V is TRBV3-1 and J is TRBJ1-1, with 7 nucleotides matching TRBD1. The CDR3 is 14 residues long. Germline values: CDR1 LGHDT, CDR2 YNNKEL (reference sequence). V dropped 4 bases and J dropped 4; count of bases not matched to a gene: 6. The CDR3 DNA follows: TGTGCCAGCAGCCCGATGACAGGGACCACTGAAGCTTTCTTT. Protein sequence: CASSPMTGTTEAFF.

This clonotype was detected a few times. The V call is TRBV28, the J call TRBJ1-2, with 7 positions matching TRBD1. Trimming took 6 bases from V and 4 from J; bases not matched to a gene: 8. CDR3 length: 14 residues. Germline CDR1 reads MDHEN; CDR2 reads SYDVKM. CDR3 bases: TGTGCCAGCAGCTTTACTCGACAGGGCTATGGCTACACCTTC. Residues: CASSFTRQGYGYTF.

The V gene is TRBV20-1, the J gene TRBJ2-3, with D maybe TRBD2 (5 bases). Germline V lookup: CDR1 DFQATT, CDR2 SNEGSKA (reference sequence). V lost 5 bases and J lost 0, with 15 bases in between. The CDR3 spans 15 residues. CDR3: CSAAFTAASTDTQYF. Written as DNA, the CDR3 is TGCAGTGCTGCCTTCACAGCGGCTAGCACAGATACGCAGTATTTT.

This clonotype was seen a handful of times. The rearrangement joins TRBV30 to TRBJ1-3; possibly TRBD1 for D (5 bases). The CDR3 spans 12 residues. The V end lost 5 bases, the J end lost 4 bases, and 9 bases lay between the germline ends. Germline CDR1 reads GTSNPN; CDR2 reads SVGIG (reference sequence). The CDR3 here is CAWGAGGNTIYF. CDR3 DNA: TGTGCCTGGGGGGCTGGAGGAAACACCATATATTTT.

V and J are TRBV6-1 and TRBJ2-1; 9 positions match TRBD2. Losses at the gene ends were 5 bases for V and 4 bases for J; bases not matched to a gene: 0. This CDR3 region has 13 residues. Germline V CDR1 and CDR2: MNHNS, SASEGT. The chain's CDR3 is CASSSGRYNEQFF. The CDR3 DNA follows: TGTGCCAGCAGTAGCGGGAGGTACAATGAGCAGTTCTTC.

This clonotype was recorded a few times. CDR3 sequence: CASNLVQGETQYF. In DNA form, the CDR3 reads TGTGCCAGCAATCTCGTACAGGGAGAGACCCAGTACTTC. This sequence joins TRBV2 and TRBJ2-5; D perhaps matches TRBD1 (6 bases). The V end lost 7 bases, the J end lost 4 bases, and 13 bases lay between the germline ends. This CDR3 is 13 amino acids long. Germline V lookup: CDR1 SNHLY, CDR2 FYNNEI.